The rows below give T cell receptor beta chains drawn from one sample of a study of T-cell memory formation after mild COVID-19. TCRdb re-analysed the 5' RACE reads in MiXCR, keeping a single row per CDR3 protein. This sample carries a few hundred thousand distinct CDR3 sequences, approximately 19% of them seen once, and the ten largest clones take under 25%. Sequenced input: PBMCs or a T cell subset sorted from them (not recorded which). Receptors were obtained from a man between 18 and 35 years old who had mild COVID-19 (a few samples of this study predate the infection). Cell type and time point are not known. Both conserved end residues are part of each CDR3. Fields, in order: J gene, clone size, D gene, V gene, CDR3 DNA, CDR3 protein. The D gene is left open where the match is weak. Clone size is stated in some rows and not others, as once, few, many or a class when expanded.

j_call: TRBJ2-3
clone_size: .
d_call: TRBD2
v_call: TRBV7-9
cdr3_nt: TGTGCCAGCAGCATAGCGGGGGCAACAGATACGCAGTATTTT
cdr3_aa: CASSIAGATDTQYF

j_call: TRBJ1-5
clone_size: .
d_call: .
v_call: TRBV12-3/TRBV12-4
cdr3_nt: TGTGCCAGCAGTGGGGGGAGCAATCAGCCCCAGCATTTT
cdr3_aa: CASSGGSNQPQHF

j_call: TRBJ1-1
clone_size: few
d_call: TRBD1
v_call: TRBV4-3
cdr3_nt: TGCGCCAGCAGCCAACCCGGGCTCAGGGGGCACACGGTCAACACTGAAGCTTTCTTT
cdr3_aa: CASSQPGLRGHTVNTEAFF

j_call: TRBJ2-1
clone_size: once
d_call: TRBD1
v_call: TRBV7-3
cdr3_nt: TGTGCCAGCAGCGGACAGGGCGAGGGCTCCTACAATGAGCAGTTCTTC
cdr3_aa: CASSGQGEGSYNEQFF

j_call: TRBJ2-7
clone_size: .
d_call: TRBD1
v_call: TRBV5-1
cdr3_nt: TGCGCCAGCAGTGGAACCGGGACAGCTTCCTACGAGCAGTACTTC
cdr3_aa: CASSGTGTASYEQYF

j_call: TRBJ2-1
clone_size: .
d_call: .
v_call: TRBV4-2
cdr3_nt: TGTGCCAGCAGCCCCCTCGGGGAAGAGGTTCACAATGAGCAGTTCTTC
cdr3_aa: CASSPLGEEVHNEQFF

j_call: TRBJ1-1
clone_size: .
d_call: .
v_call: TRBV5-1
cdr3_nt: TGCGCCAGCAGCTTGGGACTCGGGAACACTGAAGCTTTCTTT
cdr3_aa: CASSLGLGNTEAFF

j_call: TRBJ1-4
clone_size: few
d_call: .
v_call: TRBV4-1
cdr3_nt: TGCGCCAGCAGCCGTTGGACAGTATTCGAAAAACTGTTTTTT
cdr3_aa: CASSRWTVFEKLFF

j_call: TRBJ1-3
clone_size: many
d_call: .
v_call: TRBV6-5
cdr3_nt: TGTGCCAGCAGGGGAGGCAGTATCTCTGGAAACACCATATATTTT
cdr3_aa: CASRGGSISGNTIYF

j_call: TRBJ2-1
clone_size: .
d_call: .
v_call: TRBV2
cdr3_nt: TGTGCCAGCAGTGAGGAACTGAATGAGCAGTTCTTC
cdr3_aa: CASSEELNEQFF

j_call: TRBJ2-5
clone_size: few
d_call: .
v_call: TRBV5-1
cdr3_nt: TGCGCCAGCAGCTTGGTATACAGGGATGCGACCCAGTACTTC
cdr3_aa: CASSLVYRDATQYF

j_call: TRBJ1-1
clone_size: .
d_call: TRBD1
v_call: TRBV9
cdr3_nt: TGTGCCAGCAGCGTAGGGGACAGGGGTATAACTGAAGCTTTCTTT
cdr3_aa: CASSVGDRGITEAFF

j_call: TRBJ2-7
clone_size: .
d_call: .
v_call: TRBV7-2
cdr3_nt: TGTGCCAGCAGCTTAGAACGGGCCCAGAGGCAGTACTTC
cdr3_aa: CASSLERAQRQYF

j_call: TRBJ2-7
clone_size: .
d_call: .
v_call: TRBV4-1
cdr3_nt: TGCGCCAGCAGCCAAGATCGAGGGGCTAGCGTTAACTACGAGCAGTACTTC
cdr3_aa: CASSQDRGASVNYEQYF

j_call: TRBJ2-3
clone_size: few
d_call: .
v_call: TRBV12-3/TRBV12-4
cdr3_nt: TGTGCCAGCAGGAGGGGAGCAGATACGCAGTATTTT
cdr3_aa: CASRRGADTQYF

j_call: TRBJ2-7
clone_size: many
d_call: TRBD1
v_call: TRBV18
cdr3_nt: TGTGCCAGCTCAGCAGCCGGGACAGGGGATTACGAGCAGTACTTC
cdr3_aa: CASSAAGTGDYEQYF

j_call: TRBJ2-2
clone_size: .
d_call: .
v_call: TRBV7-9
cdr3_nt: TGTGCCAGCAGGGCGACAACCGGGGAGCTGTTTTTT
cdr3_aa: CASRATTGELFF

j_call: TRBJ1-2
clone_size: .
d_call: .
v_call: TRBV2
cdr3_nt: TGTGCCAGCAGCGGGACGGCTCCCTATGGCTACACCTTC
cdr3_aa: CASSGTAPYGYTF

j_call: TRBJ2-2
clone_size: few
d_call: .
v_call: TRBV7-2
cdr3_nt: TGTGCCAGCAGCTTAGCTCCGTGGCGGGGTAACGGGGAGCTGTTTTTT
cdr3_aa: CASSLAPWRGNGELFF

j_call: TRBJ2-3
clone_size: few
d_call: TRBD2
v_call: TRBV7-6
cdr3_nt: TGTGCCAGCAGCCCGGTAGCGGGGGGAGATACGCAGTATTTT
cdr3_aa: CASSPVAGGDTQYF

j_call: TRBJ2-2
clone_size: few
d_call: TRBD1
v_call: TRBV9
cdr3_nt: TGTGCCAGCAGCGGCCGGGACAGCAGCACCGGGGAGCTGTTTTTT
cdr3_aa: CASSGRDSSTGELFF

j_call: TRBJ2-5
clone_size: few
d_call: TRBD2
v_call: TRBV20-1
cdr3_nt: TGCAGTGCTAGAGACCTAGCGGGGGGGCGAGAGACCCAGTACTTC
cdr3_aa: CSARDLAGGRETQYF

j_call: TRBJ2-1
clone_size: .
d_call: TRBD2
v_call: TRBV6-5
cdr3_nt: TGTGCCAGCAGTCCGACTAGCGGGGGAATCAATGAGCAGTTCTTC
cdr3_aa: CASSPTSGGINEQFF

j_call: TRBJ2-5
clone_size: few
d_call: TRBD2
v_call: TRBV6-2/TRBV6-3
cdr3_nt: TGTGCCAGCAGTCCGAGGGACGGGGGGGCTGGGAGAGAGACCCAGTACTTC
cdr3_aa: CASSPRDGGAGRETQYF

j_call: TRBJ1-1
clone_size: .
d_call: .
v_call: TRBV5-1
cdr3_nt: TGCGCCAGCAGCTTGGTGGCGGGCGCCGGACCGCGGAACACTGAAGCTTTCTTT
cdr3_aa: CASSLVAGAGPRNTEAFF

j_call: TRBJ2-2
clone_size: .
d_call: .
v_call: TRBV12-3/TRBV12-4
cdr3_nt: TGTGCCAGCCCTGACAGACACACCGGGGAGCTGTTTTTT
cdr3_aa: CASPDRHTGELFF

j_call: TRBJ1-4
clone_size: few
d_call: .
v_call: TRBV7-9
cdr3_nt: TGTGCCAGCAATGCCGGGCAGAATACCCTTGACGAACTGTTTTTT
cdr3_aa: CASNAGQNTLDELFF

j_call: TRBJ1-2
clone_size: .
d_call: .
v_call: TRBV9
cdr3_nt: TGTGCCAGCACCCCCCCGGGACACAACTATGGCTACACCTTC
cdr3_aa: CASTPPGHNYGYTF

j_call: TRBJ2-5
clone_size: .
d_call: TRBD2
v_call: TRBV20-1
cdr3_nt: TGCAGTGCTATTTCTAGCGGGGGGGCCTTAGACGAGACCCAGTACTTC
cdr3_aa: CSAISSGGALDETQYF

j_call: TRBJ2-7
clone_size: few
d_call: TRBD2
v_call: TRBV4-1
cdr3_nt: TGCGCCAGCAGCCAACCTGAGCGGGGGTCCTACGAGCAGTACTTC
cdr3_aa: CASSQPERGSYEQYF

j_call: TRBJ2-3
clone_size: few
d_call: TRBD1
v_call: TRBV7-9
cdr3_nt: TGTGCCAGCAGCTTCCCACATGCGACAGGGGAGAACACAGATACGCAGTATTTT
cdr3_aa: CASSFPHATGENTDTQYF

j_call: TRBJ2-5
clone_size: few
d_call: TRBD2
v_call: TRBV5-6
cdr3_nt: TGTGCCAGCAGCTTGTGGCTAGCGGGAGAACAAGAGACCCAGTACTTC
cdr3_aa: CASSLWLAGEQETQYF

j_call: TRBJ1-6
clone_size: .
d_call: .
v_call: TRBV7-2
cdr3_nt: TGTGCCAGCAGCGAGCTGGGGAATTCACCCCTCCACTTT
cdr3_aa: CASSELGNSPLHF

j_call: TRBJ1-2
clone_size: few
d_call: TRBD1
v_call: TRBV6-6
cdr3_nt: TGTGCCAGCTCAAGGCAAACCGGGACAGGGGTGCGTGGCTACACCTTC
cdr3_aa: CASSRQTGTGVRGYTF

j_call: TRBJ2-2
clone_size: few
d_call: TRBD1
v_call: TRBV4-3
cdr3_nt: TGCGCCAGCAGCCAAGAGGCAGGGGGCGTGGACACCGGGGAGCTGTTTTTT
cdr3_aa: CASSQEAGGVDTGELFF

j_call: TRBJ2-7
clone_size: .
d_call: .
v_call: TRBV19
cdr3_nt: TGTGCCACCGGGGACCGGTCCTACGAGCAGTACTTC
cdr3_aa: CATGDRSYEQYF

j_call: TRBJ1-1
clone_size: .
d_call: .
v_call: TRBV5-1
cdr3_nt: TGCGCCAGCAGCTTGGGACAGACGAACACTGAAGCTTTCTTT
cdr3_aa: CASSLGQTNTEAFF

j_call: TRBJ1-2
clone_size: .
d_call: .
v_call: TRBV10-3
cdr3_nt: TGTGCCATCAGTGGCAGAGCCTACTATGGCTACACCTTC
cdr3_aa: CAISGRAYYGYTF

j_call: TRBJ2-4
clone_size: few
d_call: .
v_call: TRBV28
cdr3_nt: TGTGCCAGTCGGGGGCAAGGAAACATTCAGTACTTC
cdr3_aa: CASRGQGNIQYF

j_call: TRBJ2-7
clone_size: .
d_call: .
v_call: TRBV4-1
cdr3_nt: TGCGCCAGCAGCCAAGTCGTGGGCAGCTCCTACGAGCAGTACTTC
cdr3_aa: CASSQVVGSSYEQYF

j_call: TRBJ2-1
clone_size: .
d_call: .
v_call: TRBV15
cdr3_nt: TGTGCCACCAGCAGACATCAGGGCTATGAGCAGTTCTTC
cdr3_aa: CATSRHQGYEQFF

j_call: TRBJ2-7
clone_size: .
d_call: .
v_call: TRBV7-2
cdr3_nt: TGTGCCAGCAGCTTAGCCGCCTCCTACGAGCAGTACTTC
cdr3_aa: CASSLAASYEQYF

j_call: TRBJ2-3
clone_size: .
d_call: .
v_call: TRBV5-6
cdr3_nt: TGTGCCAGCAGCGAGGATGGGATCGCAGATACGCAGTATTTT
cdr3_aa: CASSEDGIADTQYF

j_call: TRBJ1-4
clone_size: many
d_call: TRBD1
v_call: TRBV5-4
cdr3_nt: TGTGCCAGCAGCCGACAGGGAGCGGCTGAAAAACTGTTTTTT
cdr3_aa: CASSRQGAAEKLFF

j_call: TRBJ1-1
clone_size: few
d_call: .
v_call: TRBV7-9
cdr3_nt: TGTGCCAGCAGGGTGGGGCCGGGGTTGACTGAAGCTTTCTTT
cdr3_aa: CASRVGPGLTEAFF

j_call: TRBJ2-3
clone_size: few
d_call: TRBD2
v_call: TRBV4-3
cdr3_nt: TGCGCCAGCAGCCATGTGGGACTAGCCGCCCAGTATTTT
cdr3_aa: CASSHVGLAAQYF

j_call: TRBJ2-1
clone_size: few
d_call: .
v_call: TRBV11-3
cdr3_nt: TGTGCCAGCAGCTTAGAGGGGGGGCGTTCCTACAATGAGCAGTTCTTC
cdr3_aa: CASSLEGGRSYNEQFF

j_call: TRBJ2-1
clone_size: few
d_call: .
v_call: TRBV20-1
cdr3_nt: TGCAGTGCTAGTTTCCAGTACAATGAGCAGTTCTTC
cdr3_aa: CSASFQYNEQFF

j_call: TRBJ2-7
clone_size: .
d_call: TRBD2
v_call: TRBV27
cdr3_nt: TGTGCCAGCAGAGGTTGGGCCGGGGGGGACGAGCAGTACTTC
cdr3_aa: CASRGWAGGDEQYF

j_call: TRBJ2-5
clone_size: .
d_call: .
v_call: TRBV2
cdr3_nt: TGTGCCAGCAGTGGATTGACAGACCAAGAGACCCAGTACTTC
cdr3_aa: CASSGLTDQETQYF

j_call: TRBJ1-4
clone_size: few
d_call: .
v_call: TRBV4-3
cdr3_nt: TGCGCCAGCAGCCAAGTCTTGGCGTCAGAAAAACTGTTTTTT
cdr3_aa: CASSQVLASEKLFF

j_call: TRBJ2-3
clone_size: .
d_call: TRBD2
v_call: TRBV11-2
cdr3_nt: TGTGCCAGCAGCCCCGGACTAGCGGGGGGGCGTCGAGATACGCAGTATTTT
cdr3_aa: CASSPGLAGGRRDTQYF

j_call: TRBJ2-5
clone_size: .
d_call: .
v_call: TRBV5-4
cdr3_nt: TGTGCCAGCAGCTTGGGGGGGCTTGCGGTAGGGGAGACCCAGTACTTC
cdr3_aa: CASSLGGLAVGETQYF